This TCR beta chain was retrieved from a study of shared clonotypes between healthy human individuals. Study overall: The donor group consisted of a couple of women and a few men, aged 18 to 49. General study points: Naive subsets tended to show greater estimated richness than memory subsets.

Within Nashville, Tennessee resided all donors, each a Caucasian adult. Naive CD4+ cells were CD45RA-selected; the remaining cells were memory. About this clone itself: Its target is unknown.

This CDR3 region has 16 residues. With 2 bases removed from V and 5 bases from J, the gap between germline ends came to 19 bases. Per the germline V gene, CDR1 is MNHEY and CDR2 is SMNVEV (reference sequence). Sequencing used immunoSEQ multiplex PCR; TCRdb keeps in-frame clones, though not all of them. The table has 1.4 million or so clones, approximately 98.5% seen once. Sequenced sample: naive CD4+ T cells sorted from blood. This sample's subset: CD45RA+ positively selected. This chain uses TRBV27 with TRBJ2-7; D may match TRBD1 or TRBD2 (5 bases each). The receptor was derived from a man between 25 and 39 years old in good health. The CDR3: CASSLIRVPGSHEQYF. CDR3 DNA sequence: TGTGCCAGCAGTTTAATTCGCGTGCCAGGGAGTCACGAGCAGTACTTC.